These T cell receptor beta chains were read from a single sample in a study of cytomegalovirus exposure and HLA in healthy donors. Assay used: immunoSEQ multiplex PCR; TCRdb lists only in-frame clones, some missing. The repertoire holds about 140,000 clones, with 82% as singletons. The sample consisted of PBMCs. The receptors come from a woman aged 40-49 years in good health and CMV-seronegative. The CDR3 runs from the conserved cysteine through the conserved F or W. A D gene is named only where the DNA matches it firmly. The size field is filled for only some rows; it gives once, few, many or a size class.

cdr3_nt cdr3_aa j_call clone_size v_call d_call
TGTGCCAGCAGCTTAGAAGGGACAGGGAGTAATTCACCCCTCCACTTT CASSLEGTGSNSPLHF TRBJ1-6 - TRBV11-2 TRBD1
TGCGCCAGCAGCTTGGGGTCGGGCAGGGACTACCTCTATGGCTACACCTTC CASSLGSGRDYLYGYTF TRBJ1-2 - TRBV5-1 -
TGCGCCAGCAGTTCAGGCGGGAGTCGGGCAGATACGCAGTATTTT CASSSGGSRADTQYF TRBJ2-3 - TRBV5-1 TRBD2
TGCGCCAGCAGCCAAGGTGGACTAGCGGGGCAAGAGACCCAGTACTTC CASSQGGLAGQETQYF TRBJ2-5 - TRBV4-3 TRBD2
TGTGCCACCACCGACCGGGACAGGCACTACGAGCAGTACTTC CATTDRDRHYEQYF TRBJ2-7 - TRBV15 TRBD1
TGTGCCAGCAGGCCTAACAGGGGTGGAGGTGAAAAACTGTTTTTT CASRPNRGGGEKLFF TRBJ1-4 - TRBV28 TRBD1
TGTGCCAGCAGTCTGACTAGCGATCCCTACGAGCAGTACTTC CASSLTSDPYEQYF TRBJ2-7 - TRBV27 TRBD2
TGTGCCAGCTCACCACGAACAGGGGGCCCCGAATCCGGGGAGCTGTTTTTT CASSPRTGGPESGELFF TRBJ2-2 - TRBV18 TRBD1
TGTGCCAGCAGTTACCCTCGAAAGGGACAGAATGAGCAGTTCTTC CASSYPRKGQNEQFF TRBJ2-1 - TRBV6-5 TRBD1
TGTGCCAGCAGGACGACAGGGGCGCCCTCCTATAATTCACCCCTCCACTTT CASRTTGAPSYNSPLHF TRBJ1-6 - TRBV28 TRBD1
TGTGCCAGCAGCCTTGGGACTAGCGGGTACACAGATACGCAGTATTTT CASSLGTSGYTDTQYF TRBJ2-3 few TRBV7-9 TRBD2
TGTGCCAGTAGTATGGAGTATCTCTGGGGCAATCAGCCCCAGCATTTT CASSMEYLWGNQPQHF TRBJ1-5 - TRBV19 -
TGTGCCATCAGTGACGCCTTGACTCTAAATGAGCAGTTCTTC CAISDALTLNEQFF TRBJ2-1 once TRBV10-3 -
TGTGCCTGGAGCCTTGGACAGGGGATAAGTGGCTACACCTTC CAWSLGQGISGYTF TRBJ1-2 - TRBV30 TRBD1
TGTGCCAGCAGCTGGGACAGGAGCTACGAGCAGTACTTC CASSWDRSYEQYF TRBJ2-7 - TRBV5-6 TRBD1
TGTGCCAGCAGCGGACTCGTGACGCCTCTTTCGTTAGGAAACACCATATATTTT CASSGLVTPLSLGNTIYF TRBJ1-3 once TRBV28 -
TGTGCCAGCAGTCTGACTAGCGGGACCTACGAGCAGTACTTC CASSLTSGTYEQYF TRBJ2-7 - TRBV6-5 TRBD2
TGTGCCAGCGTACTGACAGGGGGCTCCGGGAAGCTGTTTTTT CASVLTGGSGKLFF TRBJ2-2 - TRBV19 TRBD1
TGCAGCGTTGAGTACAGGGTAGGGACTAGGGTCAATGAGCAGTTCTTC CSVEYRVGTRVNEQFF TRBJ2-1 - TRBV29-1 TRBD2
TGCGCCAGTAGCCACGGGACTCGACAAGAGACCCAGTACTTC CASSHGTRQETQYF TRBJ2-5 - TRBV5-1 -
TGTGCCAGCAGCCCCAGTAAGAACACCGGGGAGCTGTTTTTT CASSPSKNTGELFF TRBJ2-2 - TRBV5-4 -
TGTGCCAGCAGCGTAACCCCTGGGGGGGATGGCTCACCCCTCCACTTT CASSVTPGGDGSPLHF TRBJ1-6 - TRBV9 -
TGTGCCAGCAGTCAACAATCCAGGGGGTCCAAAAACATTCAGTACTTC CASSQQSRGSKNIQYF TRBJ2-4 - TRBV27 TRBD1
TGTGCCAGCAGCGTAGGAGATAGCGTCTATCAGCCCCAGCATTTT CASSVGDSVYQPQHF TRBJ1-5 - TRBV9 -
TGTGCCAGCAGCTTAAATTTGCCCGGGAGCTCTGGGGCCAACGTCCTGACTTTC CASSLNLPGSSGANVLTF TRBJ2-6 once TRBV7-2 -
TGCGCCAGCAGTGGACCGAGGGAGCAGTTCTTC CASSGPREQFF TRBJ2-1 - TRBV10-1 -
TGTGCCAGTAGTATAACGGGAAAATCTAATACCTACGAGCAGTACTTC CASSITGKSNTYEQYF TRBJ2-7 - TRBV19 -
TGTGCCAGCAGCTTAGAGGCAGGGAACACTGAAGCTTTCTTT CASSLEAGNTEAFF TRBJ1-1 - TRBV11-3 -
TGCGCCAGCAGCTCAAATACCAGAGGCGAGCAGTACTTC CASSSNTRGEQYF TRBJ2-7 - TRBV10-1 -
TGTGCCAGCAGCTCGTCCGGACAGGGCTCCTACAATGAGCAGTTCTTC CASSSSGQGSYNEQFF TRBJ2-1 - TRBV5-4 TRBD1
TGCGCCAGCAGCTTCAGGGGCTCTCGGGAGCTGTTTTTT CASSFRGSRELFF TRBJ2-2 - TRBV5-1 -
TGTGCCAGCTCACCAGGGACAGGGGGCTACGAGCAGTACTTC CASSPGTGGYEQYF TRBJ2-7 - TRBV18 TRBD1
TGTGCCAGCAGCGTAGTAAGTTCGGACAGCGGGAGGTTTAATGAGCAGTTCTTC CASSVVSSDSGRFNEQFF TRBJ2-1 - TRBV9 TRBD2
TGTGCCAGTAGTACAACCGGGACAGCCCAAGAGACCCAGTACTTC CASSTTGTAQETQYF TRBJ2-5 - TRBV19 TRBD1